Listed below are T cell receptor beta chains from one sample, sequenced in a study of T-cell reconstitution after alpha-beta-depleted transplantation in children. TCRdb ran MiXCR on the PCR reads and lists one entry per CDR3 protein. Among approximately 980,000 distinct CDR3 sequences listed, about 31% were seen once. This specimen consisted of PBMCs, mostly from graft donor cells, obtained 360 days after TCRalphabeta/CD19-depleted stem cell transplant. These receptors were collected from a boy less than two years old who had a stem cell transplant for SCID, so the T cells may come from the graft donor. CDR3s include the opening cysteine and the closing phenylalanine or tryptophan. Fields, in order: J gene, D gene, V gene, clone size, CDR3 protein, CDR3 DNA. D genes are given only for firm matches. Only part of the rows carry a size: once, few, many, or a class if the clone is expanded.

J: TRBJ2-7
D: -
V: TRBV11-2
size: -
CDR3: CASSLEVSPRGSYEQYF
DNA: TGTGCCAGCAGCTTAGAGGTCAGTCCTCGGGGCTCCTACGAGCAGTACTTC

J: TRBJ2-1
D: -
V: TRBV7-8
size: -
CDR3: CASSPQWGDYNEQFF
DNA: TGTGCCAGCAGCCCCCAGTGGGGGGACTACAATGAGCAGTTCTTC

J: TRBJ2-4
D: TRBD1
V: TRBV14
size: -
CDR3: CASSHQDRGAKNIQYF
DNA: TGTGCCAGCAGCCATCAGGACAGGGGGGCCAAAAACATTCAGTACTTC

J: TRBJ2-7
D: -
V: TRBV14
size: few
CDR3: CASSQSEGVAYEQYF
DNA: TGTGCCAGCAGCCAAAGTGAGGGAGTAGCCTACGAGCAGTACTTC

J: TRBJ1-1
D: TRBD1
V: TRBV27
size: -
CDR3: CASSLGTGAAEAFF
DNA: TGTGCCAGCAGTTTAGGGACAGGGGCGGCTGAAGCTTTCTTT

J: TRBJ2-5
D: TRBD2
V: TRBV20-1
size: few
CDR3: CSARVPTSGGAKETQYF
DNA: TGCAGTGCTAGAGTTCCGACTAGCGGGGGGGCGAAGGAGACCCAGTACTTC

J: TRBJ2-3
D: -
V: TRBV5-6
size: many
CDR3: CASSFLSALGASDTQYF
DNA: TGTGCCAGCAGCTTCCTTAGCGCTTTGGGGGCATCAGATACGCAGTATTTT

J: TRBJ2-1
D: -
V: TRBV9
size: -
CDR3: CASSEGTDREQFF
DNA: TGTGCCAGCAGCGAGGGGACTGATCGAGAGCAGTTCTTC

J: TRBJ1-5
D: -
V: TRBV20-1
size: -
CDR3: CSARSGSLGSNQPQHF
DNA: TGCAGTGCTAGATCGGGGTCACTCGGTAGCAATCAGCCCCAGCATTTT

J: TRBJ2-7
D: -
V: TRBV12-3/TRBV12-4
size: -
CDR3: CASSPWHPAPYEQYF
DNA: TGTGCCAGCAGTCCCTGGCACCCAGCCCCCTACGAGCAGTACTTC

J: TRBJ1-1
D: -
V: TRBV19
size: -
CDR3: CASTTPGVNTEAFF
DNA: TGTGCCAGTACAACGCCAGGCGTGAACACTGAAGCTTTCTTT

J: TRBJ2-7
D: -
V: TRBV2
size: -
CDR3: CASIPAERSYEQYF
DNA: TGTGCCAGCATTCCCGCGGAACGATCCTACGAGCAGTACTTC

J: TRBJ1-4
D: -
V: TRBV5-1
size: -
CDR3: CASSFGGAGTNEKLFF
DNA: TGCGCCAGCAGCTTTGGGGGGGCCGGTACTAATGAAAAACTGTTTTTT

J: TRBJ2-3
D: -
V: TRBV29-1
size: -
CDR3: CSATSGQPRGPSTDTQYF
DNA: TGCAGCGCCACCTCAGGACAGCCGAGGGGCCCTAGCACAGATACGCAGTATTTT

J: TRBJ1-5
D: -
V: TRBV6-1
size: -
CDR3: CASSPVVRSNQPQHF
DNA: TGTGCCAGCAGCCCCGTAGTCAGATCCAATCAGCCCCAGCATTTT

J: TRBJ1-1
D: -
V: TRBV20-1
size: few
CDR3: CSARGAGAQGVNTEAFF
DNA: TGCAGTGCTAGAGGCGCCGGGGCCCAAGGAGTGAACACTGAAGCTTTCTTT

J: TRBJ1-1
D: -
V: TRBV2
size: -
CDR3: CASRDINTEAFF
DNA: TGTGCCAGCAGAGACATTAACACTGAAGCTTTCTTT

J: TRBJ2-1
D: -
V: TRBV5-5
size: -
CDR3: CASSFFPLDTGSYNEQFF
DNA: TGTGCCAGCAGCTTTTTCCCTTTGGACACGGGTTCGTACAATGAGCAGTTCTTC

J: TRBJ2-7
D: -
V: TRBV12-3/TRBV12-4
size: few
CDR3: CASSLSEGYEQYF
DNA: TGTGCCAGCAGTTTATCTGAGGGTTACGAGCAGTACTTC

J: TRBJ2-1
D: TRBD1
V: TRBV5-1
size: -
CDR3: CASSSSTGKINEQFF
DNA: TGCGCCAGCAGCTCGTCGACAGGGAAAATAAATGAGCAGTTCTTC

J: TRBJ2-7
D: -
V: TRBV12-3/TRBV12-4
size: few
CDR3: CASSPQSTSSYEQYF
DNA: TGTGCCAGCAGTCCGCAGAGTACGAGCTCCTACGAGCAGTACTTC

J: TRBJ2-2
D: -
V: TRBV29-1
size: -
CDR3: CSVGDRRAGELFF
DNA: TGCAGCGTTGGTGATAGGAGGGCCGGGGAGCTGTTTTTT

J: TRBJ2-1
D: TRBD1
V: TRBV18
size: -
CDR3: CASSPYRGEQFF
DNA: TGTGCCAGCTCACCCTACAGGGGCGAGCAGTTCTTC

J: TRBJ2-1
D: TRBD2
V: TRBV27
size: few
CDR3: CASSLSWAGGLFEQFF
DNA: TGTGCCAGCAGTTTATCTTGGGCGGGGGGGTTATTTGAGCAGTTCTTC

J: TRBJ2-1
D: TRBD1
V: TRBV12-3/TRBV12-4
size: -
CDR3: CASSRGQGALGFF
DNA: TGTGCCAGCAGCCGGGGACAGGGGGCGCTTGGGTTCTTC

J: TRBJ2-4
D: TRBD1
V: TRBV20-1
size: -
CDR3: CSASNLGTDLAKNIQYF
DNA: TGCAGTGCTAGTAATTTAGGGACAGACCTAGCCAAAAACATTCAGTACTTC

J: TRBJ2-7
D: -
V: TRBV5-4
size: -
CDR3: CASSLAGLASHSYEQYF
DNA: TGTGCCAGCAGCTTGGCGGGGTTGGCCTCCCACTCCTACGAGCAGTACTTC

J: TRBJ1-2
D: -
V: TRBV5-8
size: few
CDR3: CASSLGGILNGYTF
DNA: TGTGCCAGCAGCTTGGGAGGGATTCTCAATGGCTACACCTTC

J: TRBJ2-7
D: -
V: TRBV12-3/TRBV12-4
size: few
CDR3: CASSFLTGYEQYF
DNA: TGTGCCAGCAGTTTCCTAACGGGCTACGAGCAGTACTTC

J: TRBJ2-5
D: -
V: TRBV12-3/TRBV12-4
size: few
CDR3: CASSFRPPETQYF
DNA: TGTGCCAGCAGTTTTAGACCCCCAGAGACCCAGTACTTC

J: TRBJ2-3
D: TRBD2
V: TRBV20-1
size: many
CDR3: CSARWTSRDTQYF
DNA: TGCAGTGCTAGATGGACTAGCAGAGATACGCAGTATTTT

J: TRBJ2-1
D: TRBD2
V: TRBV2
size: few
CDR3: CASSETLAGGPNEQFF
DNA: TGTGCCAGCAGTGAAACCCTAGCGGGGGGGCCCAATGAGCAGTTCTTC

J: TRBJ2-7
D: TRBD2
V: TRBV4-3
size: -
CDR3: CASSPIAGASYEQYF
DNA: TGCGCCAGCAGCCCCATAGCGGGCGCATCCTACGAGCAGTACTTC

J: TRBJ2-1
D: TRBD1
V: TRBV20-1
size: -
CDR3: CSADAYRGRIDYNEQFF
DNA: TGCAGTGCGGACGCCTACAGGGGGCGAATCGACTACAATGAGCAGTTCTTC

J: TRBJ2-3
D: -
V: TRBV4-2
size: -
CDR3: CDSSQDLWVGSLSSTDTQYF
DNA: TGTGACAGCAGCCAAGATTTATGGGTTGGAAGCTTGTCCAGCACAGATACGCAGTATTTT

J: TRBJ1-6
D: TRBD1
V: TRBV7-2
size: few
CDR3: CASSLGDSWNSPLHF
DNA: TGTGCCAGCAGCTTAGGGGACAGTTGGAATTCACCCCTCCACTTT

J: TRBJ2-3
D: -
V: TRBV5-1
size: few
CDR3: CASSFSLQTTTDTQYF
DNA: TGCGCCAGCAGCTTCTCCCTACAAACCACCACAGATACGCAGTATTTT

J: TRBJ2-7
D: -
V: TRBV29-1
size: few
CDR3: CSVEGTDRSYEQYF
DNA: TGCAGCGTTGAAGGGACCGACAGGTCCTACGAGCAGTACTTC

J: TRBJ2-3
D: TRBD1
V: TRBV4-1
size: -
CDR3: CASSQEDRGLGTDTQYF
DNA: TGCGCCAGCAGCCAAGAGGATAGGGGGCTGGGAACAGATACGCAGTATTTT

J: TRBJ2-7
D: TRBD1
V: TRBV12-3/TRBV12-4
size: -
CDR3: CASSGTAVVRDSSYEQYF
DNA: TGTGCCAGCAGCGGAACTGCCGTCGTCCGGGACAGTTCCTACGAGCAGTACTTC

J: TRBJ1-6
D: TRBD1
V: TRBV6-5
size: -
CDR3: CASSYGDRYNSPLHF
DNA: TGTGCCAGCAGTTACGGGGACAGGTATAATTCACCCCTCCACTTT

J: TRBJ2-1
D: -
V: TRBV24-1
size: -
CDR3: CATMKGGHSNEQFF
DNA: TGTGCCACCATGAAGGGGGGTCATAGCAATGAGCAGTTCTTC

J: TRBJ1-2
D: -
V: TRBV10-3
size: -
CDR3: CAISESSNYGYTF
DNA: TGTGCCATCAGTGAGTCCAGTAACTATGGCTACACCTTC

J: TRBJ2-4
D: TRBD1
V: TRBV7-9
size: -
CDR3: CASSRGLRDSKNIQYF
DNA: TGTGCCAGCAGCCGCGGCCTCCGGGACAGCAAAAACATTCAGTACTTC